The rows below give T cell receptor beta chains drawn from one sample of a study of cytomegalovirus exposure and HLA in healthy donors. The data were produced by immunoSEQ multiplex PCR, yet TCRdb's version contains in-frame clones alone and is incomplete. The sample holds some 32,000 clones, approximately 87% seen once. The material sequenced was PBMCs. Every receptor here comes from a boy younger than 18 in good health and CMV-seronegative. Each CDR3 is given with its conserved first and last residue. Each record gives: D gene, clone size, V gene, CDR3 length, J gene, CDR3 protein, CDR3 DNA. The D gene is left open where the match is weak. Clone size is given for some rows only: seen once, a few or many times, or a class if the clone is expanded.

>TRBD1|few|TRBV6-5|14|TRBJ1-6
CASSSTGSQQALHF
TGTGCCAGCAGTTCGACAGGGTCCCAGCAGGCCCTCCACTTT
>NA|NA|TRBV18|15|TRBJ2-2
CASSPHQDYTGELFF
TGTGCCAGCTCACCACATCAGGATTACACCGGGGAGCTGTTTTTT
>TRBD2|NA|TRBV5-1|13|TRBJ2-7
CASRGEGTSEQYF
TGCGCCAGCAGGGGGGAGGGGACCAGCGAGCAGTACTTC
>TRBD1|NA|TRBV11-2|14|TRBJ1-2
CASSRDRDWYGYTF
TGTGCCAGCAGCCGGGACAGGGACTGGTATGGCTACACCTTC
>TRBD1|NA|TRBV2|15|TRBJ2-5
CASTLLDRGQETQYF
TGTGCCAGCACACTTCTCGACAGGGGGCAAGAGACCCAGTACTTC
>NA|NA|TRBV5-1|12|TRBJ2-7
CASNKPGSEQYF
TGCGCCAGCAACAAACCAGGGTCCGAGCAGTACTTC
>TRBD1|NA|TRBV29-1|13|TRBJ1-2
CSVEGQNYYGYTF
TGCAGCGTTGAGGGACAGAACTATTATGGCTACACCTTC
>TRBD1|NA|TRBV19|17|TRBJ2-1
CASSTSSGGTGRNEQFF
TGTGCCAGTAGTACCTCCTCCGGTGGGACAGGGCGCAATGAGCAGTTCTTC
>TRBD2|NA|TRBV11-1|16|TRBJ2-1
CASSGLAGASYNEQFF
TGTGCCAGCAGCGGACTAGCGGGGGCCTCCTACAATGAGCAGTTCTTC
>NA|NA|TRBV7-3|16|TRBJ2-2
CASSTQGLPNTGELFF
TGTGCCAGCAGCACCCAGGGCCTGCCGAACACCGGGGAGCTGTTTTTT
>NA|NA|TRBV27|15|TRBJ1-5
CASSVDSLSNQPQHF
TGTGCCAGCAGTGTGGACAGCCTTAGCAATCAGCCCCAGCATTTT
>NA|NA|TRBV21-1|14|TRBJ1-2
CASSAGQGAFGYTF
TGTGCCAGCAGCGCAGGACAGGGGGCTTTTGGCTACACCTTC
>NA|once|TRBV9|15|TRBJ1-6
CASSVGSTYNSPLHF
TGTGCCAGCAGCGTAGGAAGCACTTATAATTCACCCCTCCACTTT
>NA|NA|TRBV20-1|11|TRBJ2-7
CSARGWYEQYF
TGCAGTGCTAGGGGCTGGTACGAGCAGTACTTC
>NA|NA|TRBV21-1|15|TRBJ2-7
CASSKVETGKYEQYF
TGTGCCAGCAGCAAAGTCGAGACAGGGAAATACGAGCAGTACTTC
>NA|NA|TRBV30|17|TRBJ2-1
CAWSVLRGRSGDNEQFF
TGTGCCTGGAGTGTCCTCAGGGGACGGAGCGGAGACAATGAGCAGTTCTTC
>TRBD1|NA|TRBV5-4|15|TRBJ1-2
CASSSRTGKDYGYTF
TGTGCCAGCAGCTCCCGGACAGGGAAGGACTATGGCTACACCTTC
>TRBD2|NA|TRBV30|15|TRBJ2-3
CAWSVLSGATDTQYF
TGTGCCTGGAGTGTACTGAGCGGGGCAACAGATACGCAGTATTTT
>TRBD1|NA|TRBV18|15|TRBJ2-2
CASSPPDRVIGELFF
TGTGCCAGCTCACCCCCGGACAGGGTTATCGGGGAGCTGTTTTTT
>TRBD2|NA|TRBV19|15|TRBJ2-5
CASSIIAGGPETQYF
TGTGCCAGTAGTATAATAGCGGGGGGGCCGGAGACCCAGTACTTC
>TRBD1|NA|TRBV7-8|16|TRBJ1-5
CASSLGWDRENQPQHF
TGTGCCAGCAGCTTAGGATGGGACAGGGAAAATCAGCCCCAGCATTTT
>NA|NA|TRBV6-5|14|TRBJ1-2
CASRPTPTPYGYTF
TGTGCCAGCAGACCAACTCCGACTCCTTATGGCTACACCTTC
>TRBD2|once|TRBV28|14|TRBJ2-4
CATAQGGSKNIQYF
TGTGCCACTGCGCAGGGAGGGTCCAAAAACATTCAGTACTTC
>TRBD2|NA|TRBV27|14|TRBJ2-3
CASSPSGGLDTQYF
TGTGCCAGCAGCCCCAGCGGGGGACTAGATACGCAGTATTTT
>NA|NA|TRBV28|16|TRBJ2-6
CASSLPGVTGANVLTF
TGTGCCAGCAGCCTACCGGGGGTTACTGGGGCCAACGTCCTGACTTTC
>NA|NA|TRBV27|17|TRBJ2-3
CASSFEASLTYTDTQYF
TGTGCCAGCAGTTTTGAGGCCAGTCTCACCTACACAGATACGCAGTATTTT
>TRBD1|once|TRBV5-1|13|TRBJ1-2
CASSLEGAGGYTF
TGCGCCAGCAGCTTGGAGGGGGCGGGTGGCTACACCTTC
>TRBD1|NA|TRBV11-2|16|TRBJ1-2
CASSCRQGASKAGYTF
TGTGCCAGCAGCTGTAGGCAGGGGGCTTCCAAGGCTGGCTACACCTTC
>TRBD2|NA|TRBV4-1|17|TRBJ2-2
CASSQDKGSGGAVELFF
TGCGCCAGCAGCCAAGATAAAGGAAGCGGGGGGGCCGTGGAGCTGTTTTTT
>NA|NA|TRBV2|13|TRBJ1-4
CASSAGLPEKLFF
TGTGCCAGCAGTGCGGGACTTCCTGAAAAACTGTTTTTT
>NA|once|TRBV4-1|15|TRBJ1-4
CASSRTLATNEKLFF
TGCGCCAGCAGTCGGACACTTGCAACTAATGAAAAACTGTTTTTT
>TRBD1|NA|TRBV6-1|15|TRBJ2-7
CASSALMDRGYEQYF
TGTGCTAGCAGTGCCCTTATGGACAGGGGCTACGAGCAGTACTTC
>NA|NA|TRBV28|14|TRBJ1-4
CASSFGQGNEKLFF
TGTGCCAGCAGTTTCGGGCAGGGAAATGAAAAACTGTTTTTT
>NA|NA|TRBV9|14|TRBJ2-5
CASSVSTVQETQYF
TGTGCCAGCAGCGTATCGACTGTGCAAGAGACCCAGTACTTC
>TRBD1|NA|TRBV5-1|19|TRBJ1-4
CASSSTGQGRHSGNEKLFF
TGCGCCAGCAGCTCTACAGGACAGGGACGGCACTCTGGTAATGAAAAACTGTTTTTT
>NA|NA|TRBV28|13|TRBJ2-7
CASSPGDTYEQYF
TGTGCCAGCAGTCCCGGGGACACCTACGAGCAGTACTTC
>TRBD1|NA|TRBV27|15|TRBJ1-2
CASSLSRTGNYGYTF
TGTGCCAGCAGTTTATCCCGGACAGGGAACTATGGCTACACCTTC
>TRBD1|NA|TRBV2|13|TRBJ1-2
CAGLNQGAYGYTF
TGTGCCGGCTTAAATCAGGGGGCCTACGGCTACACCTTC
>TRBD1|NA|TRBV18|15|TRBJ2-7
CASSQGQVVSYEQYF
TGTGCCAGCTCACAAGGACAGGTTGTTTCCTACGAGCAGTACTTC
>TRBD1|NA|TRBV19|12|TRBJ1-2
CASSQGANGYTF
TGTGCCAGTAGCCAGGGGGCTAATGGCTACACCTTC
>TRBD1|NA|TRBV5-1|14|TRBJ2-7
CASSFRTGVYEQYF
TGCGCCAGCAGCTTTCGGACAGGGGTGTACGAGCAGTACTTC
>NA|once|TRBV7-9|16|TRBJ1-1
CASSLSDRLLGTEAFF
TGTGCCAGCAGCTTAAGCGACAGACTGTTGGGCACTGAAGCTTTCTTT
>TRBD1|few|TRBV6-1|16|TRBJ2-5
CASSEAPGTGKETQYF
TGTGCCAGCAGTGAAGCCCCCGGGACAGGGAAAGAGACCCAGTACTTC